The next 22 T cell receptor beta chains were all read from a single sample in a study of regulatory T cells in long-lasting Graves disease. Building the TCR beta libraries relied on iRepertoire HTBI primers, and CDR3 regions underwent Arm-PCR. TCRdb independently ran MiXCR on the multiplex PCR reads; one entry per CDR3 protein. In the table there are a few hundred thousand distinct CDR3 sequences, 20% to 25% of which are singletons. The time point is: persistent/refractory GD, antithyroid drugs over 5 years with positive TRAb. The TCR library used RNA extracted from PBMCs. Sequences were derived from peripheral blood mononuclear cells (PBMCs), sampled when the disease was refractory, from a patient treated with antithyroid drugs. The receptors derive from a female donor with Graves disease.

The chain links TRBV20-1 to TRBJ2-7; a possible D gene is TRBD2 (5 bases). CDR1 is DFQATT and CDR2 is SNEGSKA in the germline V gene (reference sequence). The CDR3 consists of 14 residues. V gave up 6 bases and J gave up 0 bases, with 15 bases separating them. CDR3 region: CSAPMGGSSYEQYF. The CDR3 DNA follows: TGCAGTGCCCCCATGGGTGGGAGCTCCTACGAGCAGTACTTC.

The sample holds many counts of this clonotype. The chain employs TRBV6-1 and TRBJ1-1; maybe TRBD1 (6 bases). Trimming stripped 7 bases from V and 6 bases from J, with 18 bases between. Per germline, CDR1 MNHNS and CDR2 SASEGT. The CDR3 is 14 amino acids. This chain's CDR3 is CASTPVGGRAEAFF. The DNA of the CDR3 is TGTGCCAGCACCCCGGTGGGGGGGCGAGCTGAAGCTTTCTTT.

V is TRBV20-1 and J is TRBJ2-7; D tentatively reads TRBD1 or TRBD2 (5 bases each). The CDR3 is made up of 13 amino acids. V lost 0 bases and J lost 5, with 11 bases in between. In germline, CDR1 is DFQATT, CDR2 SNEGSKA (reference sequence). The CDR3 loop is CSAREMGRNEQYF. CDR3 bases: TGCAGTGCTAGAGAAATGGGACGGAACGAGCAGTACTTC.

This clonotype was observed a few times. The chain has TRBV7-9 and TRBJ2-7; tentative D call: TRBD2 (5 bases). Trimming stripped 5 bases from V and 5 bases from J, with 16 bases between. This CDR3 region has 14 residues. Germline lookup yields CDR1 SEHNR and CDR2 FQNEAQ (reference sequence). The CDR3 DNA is TGTGCCAGCAGCCAGGACGACGTCGGGGACGAGCAGTACTTC. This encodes CASSQDDVGDEQYF.

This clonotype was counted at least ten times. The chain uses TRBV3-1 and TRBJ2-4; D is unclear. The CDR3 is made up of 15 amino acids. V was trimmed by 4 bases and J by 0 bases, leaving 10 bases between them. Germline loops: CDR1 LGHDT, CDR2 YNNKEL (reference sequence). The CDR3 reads CASSPGSLAKNIQYF. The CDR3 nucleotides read TGTGCCAGCAGCCCCGGCAGTCTAGCCAAAAACATTCAGTACTTC.

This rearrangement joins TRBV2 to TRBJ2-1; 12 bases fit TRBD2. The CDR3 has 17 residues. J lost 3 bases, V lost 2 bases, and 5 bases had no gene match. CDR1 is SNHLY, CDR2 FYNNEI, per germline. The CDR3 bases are TGTGCCAGCAGTGAACTAGCGGGAGGGGACGTCTACAATGAGCAGTTCTTC. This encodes CASSELAGGDVYNEQFF. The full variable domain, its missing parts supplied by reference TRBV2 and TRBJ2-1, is EPEVTQTPSHQVTQMGQEVILRCVPISNHLYFYWYRQILGQKVEFLVSFYNNEISEKSEIFDDQFSVERPDGSNFTLKIRSTKLEDSAMYFCASSELAGGDVYNEQFFGPGTRLTVL.

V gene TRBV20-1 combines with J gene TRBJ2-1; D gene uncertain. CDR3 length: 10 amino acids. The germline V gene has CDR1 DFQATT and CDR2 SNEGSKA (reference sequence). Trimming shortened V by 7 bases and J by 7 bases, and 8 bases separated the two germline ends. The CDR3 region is CSGQVNEQFF. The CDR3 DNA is TGCAGTGGGCAGGTGAATGAGCAGTTCTTC.

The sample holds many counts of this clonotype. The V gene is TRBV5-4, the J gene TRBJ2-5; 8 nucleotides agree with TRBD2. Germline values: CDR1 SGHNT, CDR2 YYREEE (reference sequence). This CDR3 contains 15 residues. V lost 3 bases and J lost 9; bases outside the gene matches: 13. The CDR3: CASSSAGGERTAQYF. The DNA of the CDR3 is TGTGCCAGCAGCTCGGCCGGGGGGGAGCGGACGGCCCAGTACTTC.

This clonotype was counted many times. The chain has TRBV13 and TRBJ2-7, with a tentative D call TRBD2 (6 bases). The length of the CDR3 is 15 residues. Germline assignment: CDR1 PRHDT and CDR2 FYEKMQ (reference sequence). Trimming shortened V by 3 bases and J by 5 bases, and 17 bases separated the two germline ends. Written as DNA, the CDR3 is TGTGCCAGCAGCTTTAGGCGGGAAGAATTCGACGAGCAGTACTTC. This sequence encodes CASSFRREEFDEQYF.

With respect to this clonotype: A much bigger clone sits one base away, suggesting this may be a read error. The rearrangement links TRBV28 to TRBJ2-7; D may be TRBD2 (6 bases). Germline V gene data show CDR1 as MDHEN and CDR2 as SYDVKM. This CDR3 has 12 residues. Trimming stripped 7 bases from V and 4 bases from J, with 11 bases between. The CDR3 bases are TGTGCCAGCAACCTAGCGAAATACGAGCAGTACTTC. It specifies CASNLAKYEQYF.

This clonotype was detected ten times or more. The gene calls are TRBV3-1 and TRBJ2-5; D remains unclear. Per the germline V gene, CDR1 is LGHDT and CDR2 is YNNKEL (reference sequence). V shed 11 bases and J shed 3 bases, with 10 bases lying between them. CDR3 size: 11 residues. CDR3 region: CAYTEEETQYF. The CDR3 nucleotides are TGTGCCTATACAGAGGAAGAGACCCAGTACTTC.

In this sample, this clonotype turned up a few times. CDR3 DNA sequence: TGTGCCAGCAGCCCACGATGGGGGGAGCTGTTTTTT. This encodes CASSPRWGELFF. The chain joins TRBV7-9 to TRBJ2-2, with unresolved D. CDR1 SEHNR and CDR2 FQNEAQ come from the germline V gene (reference sequence). The CDR3 consists of 12 residues. V was pared by 5 bases and J by 8 bases, with 9 bases between.

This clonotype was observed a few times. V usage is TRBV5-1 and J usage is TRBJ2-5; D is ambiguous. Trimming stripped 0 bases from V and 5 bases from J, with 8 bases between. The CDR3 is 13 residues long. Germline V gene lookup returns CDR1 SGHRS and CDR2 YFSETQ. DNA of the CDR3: TGCGCCAGCAGCTTGGTAATGCGCGAGACCCAGTACTTC. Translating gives CASSLVMRETQYF.

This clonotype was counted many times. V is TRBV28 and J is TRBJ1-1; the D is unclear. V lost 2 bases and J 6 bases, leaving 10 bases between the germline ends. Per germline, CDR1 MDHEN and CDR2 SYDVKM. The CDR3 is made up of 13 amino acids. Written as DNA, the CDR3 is TGTGCCAGCAGTTTACAAGGGATTTCTGAAGCTTTCTTT. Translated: CASSLQGISEAFF. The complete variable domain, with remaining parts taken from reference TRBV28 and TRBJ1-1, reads DVKVTQSSRYLVKRTGEKVFLECVQDMDHENMFWYRQDPGLGLRLIYFSYDVKMKEKGDIPEGYSVSREKKERFSLILESASTNQTSMYLCASSLQGISEAFFGQGTRLTVV.

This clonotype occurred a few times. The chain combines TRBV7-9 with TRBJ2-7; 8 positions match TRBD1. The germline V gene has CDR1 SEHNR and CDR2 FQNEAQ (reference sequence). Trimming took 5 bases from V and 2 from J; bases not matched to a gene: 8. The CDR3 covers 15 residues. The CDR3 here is CASSQGDRITYEQYF. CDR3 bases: TGTGCCAGCAGCCAAGGGGACAGGATAACCTACGAGCAGTACTTC.

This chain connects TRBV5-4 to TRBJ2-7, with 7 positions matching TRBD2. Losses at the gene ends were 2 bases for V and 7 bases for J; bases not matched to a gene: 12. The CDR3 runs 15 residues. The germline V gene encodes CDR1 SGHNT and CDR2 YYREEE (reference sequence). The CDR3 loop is CASSLAGRARREQYF. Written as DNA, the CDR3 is TGTGCCAGCAGCTTAGCGGGAAGGGCCCGGAGGGAGCAGTACTTC.

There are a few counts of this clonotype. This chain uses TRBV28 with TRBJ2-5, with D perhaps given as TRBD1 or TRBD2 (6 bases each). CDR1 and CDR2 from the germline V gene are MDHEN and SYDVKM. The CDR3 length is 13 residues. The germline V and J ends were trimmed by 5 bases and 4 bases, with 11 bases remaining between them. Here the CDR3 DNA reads TGTGCCAGCAGTCCGGGGGCTTTAGAGACCCAGTACTTC. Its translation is CASSPGALETQYF.

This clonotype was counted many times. CDR3 bases: TGTGCCAGCAGTGAAAAGCTCGGGACAGTTTCGAACACCGGGGAGCTGTTTTTT. Encoded protein: CASSEKLGTVSNTGELFF. This chain connects TRBV2 to TRBJ2-2, with TRBD1 matching over 7 bases. V was clipped by 2 bases and J by 0 bases; unmatched bases: 9. CDR1 SNHLY and CDR2 FYNNEI come from the germline V gene. This CDR3 is 18 amino acids long.

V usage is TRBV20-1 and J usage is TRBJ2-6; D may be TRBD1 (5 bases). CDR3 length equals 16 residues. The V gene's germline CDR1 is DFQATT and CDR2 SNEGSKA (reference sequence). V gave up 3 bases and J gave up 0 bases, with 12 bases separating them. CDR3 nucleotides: TGCAGTGCTAGCCCCAGGGTTACCTCTGGGGCCAACGTCCTGACTTTC. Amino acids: CSASPRVTSGANVLTF.

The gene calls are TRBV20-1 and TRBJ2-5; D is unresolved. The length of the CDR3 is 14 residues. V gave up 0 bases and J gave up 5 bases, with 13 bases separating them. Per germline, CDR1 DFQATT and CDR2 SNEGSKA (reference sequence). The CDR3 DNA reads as TGCAGTGCTAGAGATCCTAGTTTTCGCGAGACCCAGTACTTC. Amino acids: CSARDPSFRETQYF.

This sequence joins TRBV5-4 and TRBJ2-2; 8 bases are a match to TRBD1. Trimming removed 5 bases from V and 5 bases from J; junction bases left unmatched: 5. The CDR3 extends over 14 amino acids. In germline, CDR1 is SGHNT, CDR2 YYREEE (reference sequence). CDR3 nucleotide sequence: TGTGCCAGCAGTTTTGACAGGGGTACCGGGGAGCTGTTTTTT. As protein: CASSFDRGTGELFF. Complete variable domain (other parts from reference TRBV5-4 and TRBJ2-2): ETGVTQSPTHLIKTRGQQVTLRCSSQSGHNTVSWYQQALGQGPQFIFQYYREEENGRGNFPPRFSGLQFPNYSSELNVNALELDDSALYLCASSFDRGTGELFFGEGSRLTVL.

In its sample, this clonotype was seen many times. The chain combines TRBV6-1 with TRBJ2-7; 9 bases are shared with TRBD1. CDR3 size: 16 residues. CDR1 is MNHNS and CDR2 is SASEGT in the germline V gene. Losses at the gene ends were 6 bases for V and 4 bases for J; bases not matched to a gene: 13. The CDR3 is CASSPHIQGAPYEQYF. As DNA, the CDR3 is TGTGCCAGCAGCCCTCACATACAGGGGGCACCTTACGAGCAGTACTTC.